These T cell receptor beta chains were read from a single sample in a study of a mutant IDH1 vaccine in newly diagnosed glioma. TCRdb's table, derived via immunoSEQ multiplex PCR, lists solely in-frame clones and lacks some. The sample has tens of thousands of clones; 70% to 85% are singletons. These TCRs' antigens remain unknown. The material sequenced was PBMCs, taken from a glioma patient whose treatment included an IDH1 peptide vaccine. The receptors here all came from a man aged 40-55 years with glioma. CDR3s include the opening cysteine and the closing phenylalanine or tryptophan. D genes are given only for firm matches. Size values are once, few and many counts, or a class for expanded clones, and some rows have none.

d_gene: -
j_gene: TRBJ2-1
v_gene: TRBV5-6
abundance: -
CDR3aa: CASSLEFKISYNEQFF
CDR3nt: TGTGCCAGCAGCTTGGAGTTTAAAATCTCCTACAATGAGCAGTTCTTC

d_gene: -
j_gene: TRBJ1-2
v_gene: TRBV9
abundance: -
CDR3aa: CASSVDEGYGYTF
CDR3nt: TGTGCCAGCAGCGTAGACGAAGGCTATGGCTACACCTTC

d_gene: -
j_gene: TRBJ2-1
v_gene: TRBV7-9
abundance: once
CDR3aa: CASSLISEQFF
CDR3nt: TGTGCCAGCAGCTTAATCTCTGAGCAGTTCTTC

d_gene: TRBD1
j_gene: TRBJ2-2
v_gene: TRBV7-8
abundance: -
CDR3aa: CASSWTGTGATGELFF
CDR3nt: TGTGCCAGCAGCTGGACCGGGACAGGGGCGACCGGGGAGCTGTTTTTT

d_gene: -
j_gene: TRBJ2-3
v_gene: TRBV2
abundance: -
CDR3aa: CASSVRTRSGDTQYF
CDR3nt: TGTGCCAGCAGTGTACGGACCAGGTCTGGAGATACGCAGTATTTT

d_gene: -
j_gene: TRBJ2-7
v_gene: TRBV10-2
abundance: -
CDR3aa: CASSNSPRVEQYF
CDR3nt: TGCGCCAGCAGTAACTCCCCGAGAGTTGAGCAGTACTTC

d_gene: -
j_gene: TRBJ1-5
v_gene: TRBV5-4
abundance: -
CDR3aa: CASSLSGNQPQHF
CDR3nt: TGTGCCAGCAGCTTGTCCGGCAATCAGCCCCAGCATTTT

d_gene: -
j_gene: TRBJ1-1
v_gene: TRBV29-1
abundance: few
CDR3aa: CSITGTYGGTEAFF
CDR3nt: TGCAGCATTACCGGGACTTATGGGGGCACTGAAGCTTTCTTT

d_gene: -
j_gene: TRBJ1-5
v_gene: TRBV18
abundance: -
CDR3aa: CASSGTTLGVSQPQHF
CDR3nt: TGTGCCAGCTCAGGGACAACCCTGGGCGTTAGTCAGCCCCAGCATTTT

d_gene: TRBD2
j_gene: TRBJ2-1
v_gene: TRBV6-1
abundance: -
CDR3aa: CASSEVGLAGGREQFF
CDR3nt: TGTGCCAGCAGTGAAGTGGGACTAGCGGGAGGACGTGAGCAGTTCTTC

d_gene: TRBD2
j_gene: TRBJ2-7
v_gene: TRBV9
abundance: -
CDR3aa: CASSATSGRAYSEQYF
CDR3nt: TGTGCCAGCAGCGCGACTAGCGGGAGGGCCTATAGCGAGCAGTACTTC

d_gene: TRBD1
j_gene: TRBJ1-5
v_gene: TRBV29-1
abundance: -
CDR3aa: CSVRTGSTQPQHF
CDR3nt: TGCAGCGTCCGGACAGGGTCCACCCAGCCCCAGCATTTT

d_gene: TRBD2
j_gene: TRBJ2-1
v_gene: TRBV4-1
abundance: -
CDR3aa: CASSQEDLADNEQFF
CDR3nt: TGCGCCAGCAGCCAAGAGGATCTAGCGGACAATGAGCAGTTCTTC

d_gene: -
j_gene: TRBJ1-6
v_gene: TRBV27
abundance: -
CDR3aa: CASSLTPRGRSPLHF
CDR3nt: TGTGCCAGCAGTTTAACTCCTCGGGGGCGGTCACCCCTCCACTTT